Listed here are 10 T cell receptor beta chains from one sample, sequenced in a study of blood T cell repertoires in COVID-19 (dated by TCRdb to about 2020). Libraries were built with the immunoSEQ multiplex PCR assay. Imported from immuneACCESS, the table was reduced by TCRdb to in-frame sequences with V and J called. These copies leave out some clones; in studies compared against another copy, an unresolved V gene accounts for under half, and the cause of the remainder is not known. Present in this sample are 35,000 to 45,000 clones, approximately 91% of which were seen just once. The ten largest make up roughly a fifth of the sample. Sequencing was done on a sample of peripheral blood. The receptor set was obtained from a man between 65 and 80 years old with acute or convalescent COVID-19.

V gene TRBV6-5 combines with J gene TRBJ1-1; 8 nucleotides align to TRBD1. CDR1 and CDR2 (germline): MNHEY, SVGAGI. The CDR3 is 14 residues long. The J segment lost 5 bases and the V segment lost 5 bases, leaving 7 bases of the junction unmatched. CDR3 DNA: TGTGCCAGCAGTCTAAGGACAGGGCGGACTGAAGCTTTCTTT. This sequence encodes CASSLRTGRTEAFF.

CDR3 nucleotide sequence: TGTGCCAGCAGTCTCAGGGGCACTGAAGCTTTCTTT. Translating it yields CASSLRGTEAFF. This rearrangement joins TRBV6-2 or TRBV6-3 to TRBJ1-1; maybe TRBD1 (6 bases). This CDR3 comprises 12 residues. V was shortened by 5 bases and J by 4 bases, with 8 bases between the two germline ends. CDR1 MNHEY and CDR2 SVGEGT come from the germline V gene.

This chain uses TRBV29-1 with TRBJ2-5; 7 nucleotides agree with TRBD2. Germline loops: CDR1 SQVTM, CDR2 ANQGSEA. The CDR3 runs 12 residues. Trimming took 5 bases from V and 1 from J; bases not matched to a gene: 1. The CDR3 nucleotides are TGCAGCGTTTCTAGCGGCCAAGAGACCCAGTACTTC. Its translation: CSVSSGQETQYF.

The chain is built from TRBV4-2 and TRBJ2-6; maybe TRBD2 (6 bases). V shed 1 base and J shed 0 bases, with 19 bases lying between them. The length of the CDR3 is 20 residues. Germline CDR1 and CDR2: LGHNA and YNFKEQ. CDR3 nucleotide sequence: TGTGCCAGCAGCCAAGTCTCCGGGACTTCACTCCTCTCTGGGGCCAACGTCCTGACTTTC. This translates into CASSQVSGTSLLSGANVLTF.

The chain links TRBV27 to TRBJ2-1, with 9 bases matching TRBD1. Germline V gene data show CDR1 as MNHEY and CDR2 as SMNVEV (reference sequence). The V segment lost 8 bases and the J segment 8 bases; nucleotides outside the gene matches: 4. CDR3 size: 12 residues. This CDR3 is CASGQGFDEQFF. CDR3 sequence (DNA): TGTGCCAGCGGACAGGGGTTCGATGAGCAGTTCTTC.

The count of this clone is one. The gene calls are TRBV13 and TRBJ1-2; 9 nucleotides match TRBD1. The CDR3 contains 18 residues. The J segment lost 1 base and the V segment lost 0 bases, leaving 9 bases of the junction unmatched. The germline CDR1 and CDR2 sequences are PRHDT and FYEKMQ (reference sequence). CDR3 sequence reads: CASSLGGGQGLFNYGYTF. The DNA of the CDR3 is TGTGCCAGCAGCTTAGGCGGGGGACAGGGTCTCTTTAACTATGGCTACACCTTC. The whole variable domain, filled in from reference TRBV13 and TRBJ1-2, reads AAGVIQSPRHLIKEKRETATLKCYPIPRHDTVYWYQQGPGQDPQFLISFYEKMQSDKGSIPDRFSAQQFSDYHSELNMSSLELGDSALYFCASSLGGGQGLFNYGYTFGSGTRLTVV.

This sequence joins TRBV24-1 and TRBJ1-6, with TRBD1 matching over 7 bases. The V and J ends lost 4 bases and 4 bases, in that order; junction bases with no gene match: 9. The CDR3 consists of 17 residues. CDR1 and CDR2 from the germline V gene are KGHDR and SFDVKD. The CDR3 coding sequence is TGTGCCACCAGTGACCCCGGCACAGGGGATTATAATTCACCCCTCCACTTT. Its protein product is CATSDPGTGDYNSPLHF.

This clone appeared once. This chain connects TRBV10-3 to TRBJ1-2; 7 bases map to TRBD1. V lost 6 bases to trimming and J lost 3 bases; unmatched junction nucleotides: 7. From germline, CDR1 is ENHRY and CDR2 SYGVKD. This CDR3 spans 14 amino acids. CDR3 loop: CAISRQGFDYGYTF. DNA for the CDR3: TGTGCCATCAGCCGACAGGGCTTTGACTATGGCTACACCTTC.

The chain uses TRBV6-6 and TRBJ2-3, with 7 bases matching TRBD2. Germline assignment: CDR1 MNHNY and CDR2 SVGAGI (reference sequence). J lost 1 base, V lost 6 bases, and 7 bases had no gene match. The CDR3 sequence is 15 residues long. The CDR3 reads CASSHEAGGTDTQYF. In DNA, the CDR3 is TGTGCCAGCAGCCACGAGGCGGGAGGCACAGATACGCAGTATTTT.

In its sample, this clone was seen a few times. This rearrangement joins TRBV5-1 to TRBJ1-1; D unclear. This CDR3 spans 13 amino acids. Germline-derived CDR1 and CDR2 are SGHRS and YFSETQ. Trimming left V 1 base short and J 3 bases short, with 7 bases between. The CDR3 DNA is TGCGCCAGCAGCTTGAGTGGAGACACTGAAGCTTTCTTT. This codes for CASSLSGDTEAFF.